This TCR beta chain was retrieved from a study of response to subunit inactivated influenza vaccine. Findings of the study overall: There was a suggestion from the authors that each seasonal influenza vaccination recruits few new T cells.

TCRdb analysed the RT-PCR reads with MiXCR anew, one entry per CDR3 protein. In the table there are more than 700,000 distinct CDR3 sequences, 21% of which are singletons. Germline V gene lookup returns CDR1 MNHEY and CDR2 SVGEGT. V lost 5 bases and J lost 3, with 7 bases in between. The CDR3 has 13 amino acids. This clonotype has a count of ten or more. Its matching antigen is unknown. The source material was PBMCs from blood, sampled about 5 days after vaccination. The J gene is TRBJ2-2, the V gene TRBV6-2 or TRBV6-3; TRBD1 might be the D (6 bases). The clonotype comes from a man between 45 and 60 years old who received an inactivated influenza vaccine. CDR3 nucleotide sequence: TGTGCCAGCAGTAGGGGGTACACCGGGGAGCTGTTTTTT. Translation gives CASSRGYTGELFF.